This T cell receptor (beta chain) was sequenced during a study of blood T cell repertoires in COVID-19. About the study: Donors in the United States, Italy and Spain gave samples during acute or convalescent COVID-19. Nucleic acid was either cDNA or gDNA, and it came from T cells, B-cell-depleted T cells, or PBMCs.

CDR1 is MNHNY, CDR2 SVGAGI, per germline (reference sequence). The junction had 8 bases not matched to a gene; V was cut back by 7 bases and J by 6 bases. The CDR3 runs 14 residues. Generated by immunoSEQ multiplex PCR, the TCRdb table keeps only in-frame clones and is missing some. The data show 150,000 or so clones, over 70% seen once. The rearrangement uses TRBV6-6 and TRBJ2-2; 7 bases are a match to TRBD1. Sequencing used peripheral blood. The source is a man aged 55-75 years with acute or convalescent COVID-19. For the CDR3, the DNA is TGTGCCAGCAAAACGGACAGGACCTCCGGGGAGCTGTTTTTT. This translates into CASKTDRTSGELFF.